Listed below are T cell receptor beta chains from one sample, sequenced in a study of T cells in localized non-small cell lung cancer. Using immunoSEQ multiplex PCR, the repertoire was profiled, and TCRdb retains in-frame clones only, with some absent. There are approximately 64,000 clones in the sample; roughly 88% occur only once, and roughly 1.9% lies in the top ten. The sequences come from peripheral blood, collected before any cancer treatment. These receptors were taken from a woman aged 40-75 years with stage I lung adenocarcinoma. Each CDR3 is given with its conserved first and last residue. D genes are given only for firm matches. The listing skips clone size in some rows; elsewhere it reads once, few, many or a size class.

d_gene,v_gene,abundance,j_gene,CDR3aa,CDR3nt
-,TRBV27,-,TRBJ1-1,CASSLRGEETEAFF,TGTGCCAGCAGTTTAAGGGGCGAAGAGACTGAAGCTTTCTTT
TRBD2,TRBV7-6,-,TRBJ2-3,CASSLAPSGGGGTQYF,TGTGCCAGCAGCTTAGCCCCTAGCGGGGGCGGGGGTACGCAGTATTTT
TRBD1,TRBV7-9,-,TRBJ1-2,CASSSPGTGGRLWYGYTF,TGTGCCAGCAGTTCCCCCGGGACAGGGGGCAGGTTGTGGTATGGCTACACCTTC
TRBD1,TRBV28,-,TRBJ1-6,CASSPRTGANSPLHF,TGTGCCAGCAGTCCGCGGACAGGGGCCAATTCACCCCTCCACTTT
TRBD1,TRBV28,once,TRBJ1-3,CASSRTGSGNTIYF,TGTGCCAGCAGTCGGACAGGCTCTGGAAACACCATATATTTT
TRBD1,TRBV28,few,TRBJ1-2,CASSPSADRGGYTF,TGTGCCAGCAGCCCCTCGGCCGACAGGGGTGGCTACACCTTC
-,TRBV6-5,-,TRBJ1-5,CASSYGRDSNQPQHF,TGTGCCAGCAGTTACGGCAGAGATAGCAATCAGCCCCAGCATTTT
-,TRBV5-1,-,TRBJ2-5,CASSPEGGAYETQYF,TGCGCCAGCAGCCCGGAGGGGGGGGCGTATGAGACCCAGTACTTC
TRBD2,TRBV5-1,-,TRBJ2-2,CASSKGGLAGFANTGELFF,TGCGCCAGCAGCAAGGGCGGACTAGCGGGTTTCGCGAACACCGGGGAGCTGTTTTTT
-,TRBV6-5,-,TRBJ1-5,CASGGWNQPQHF,TGTGCCAGCGGGGGGTGGAATCAGCCCCAGCATTTT
TRBD1,TRBV5-5,once,TRBJ2-1,CASSRTGDNEQFF,TGTGCCAGCAGCCGCACAGGGGACAATGAGCAGTTCTTC
TRBD2,TRBV7-9,-,TRBJ2-5,CASSFGLGLAEETQYF,TGTGCCAGCAGCTTCGGTCTCGGACTAGCGGAAGAGACCCAGTACTTC
-,TRBV28,-,TRBJ1-3,CASRPGPGNTIYF,TGTGCCAGCAGGCCGGGACCCGGAAACACCATATATTTT
-,TRBV7-8,once,TRBJ2-5,CASSPHEGQETQYF,TGTGCCAGCAGCCCCCACGAGGGCCAAGAGACCCAGTACTTC
-,TRBV10-1,-,TRBJ1-2,CASSDGEYGYTF,TGCGCCAGCAGTGATGGAGAGTATGGCTACACCTTC
-,TRBV7-6,few,TRBJ1-1,CASSQDRNTEAFF,TGTGCCAGCAGCCAGGACAGAAACACTGAAGCTTTCTTT
-,TRBV19,once,TRBJ2-7,CASAEQGVYEQYF,TGTGCCAGCGCCGAACAGGGAGTCTACGAGCAGTACTTC
TRBD1,TRBV2,once,TRBJ1-4,CASGRRDSVEKLFF,TGTGCCAGCGGTCGCCGGGACAGCGTTGAAAAACTGTTTTTT
TRBD1,TRBV7-9,-,TRBJ2-2,CASSSPPRTGVATGELFF,TGTGCCAGCAGCTCACCTCCAAGGACAGGGGTGGCCACCGGGGAGCTGTTTTTT
TRBD1,TRBV5-1,-,TRBJ1-1,CASSPEGQGTEAFF,TGCGCCAGCAGCCCGGAAGGACAGGGCACTGAAGCTTTCTTT
-,TRBV7-2,-,TRBJ2-5,CASSTGLKETQYF,TGTGCCAGCAGTACAGGGTTGAAAGAGACCCAGTACTTC
-,TRBV18,-,TRBJ1-3,CASSPNAPGTSGNTIYF,TGTGCCAGCTCACCAAACGCTCCCGGGACCTCTGGAAACACCATATATTTT
TRBD1,TRBV5-1,once,TRBJ2-5,CASSLGQGGGQETQYF,TGCGCCAGCAGCCTGGGACAGGGAGGGGGCCAAGAGACCCAGTACTTC
-,TRBV25-1,-,TRBJ1-1,CASTRDSNTEAFF,TGTGCCAGCACCCGAGACTCGAACACTGAAGCTTTCTTT
TRBD1,TRBV6-5,-,TRBJ2-4,CASSYSQGAAKNIQYF,TGTGCCAGCAGTTACTCCCAGGGGGCGGCCAAAAACATTCAGTACTTC
-,TRBV2,few,TRBJ2-1,CASSLGGYEQFF,TGTGCCAGCAGCCTAGGGGGGTATGAGCAGTTCTTC
TRBD1,TRBV27,-,TRBJ1-2,CASSLTGEYGYTF,TGTGCCAGCAGCCTGACAGGGGAATATGGCTACACCTTC
-,TRBV29-1,once,TRBJ1-4,CSVDAQGNEKLFF,TGCAGCGTTGACGCCCAGGGAAATGAAAAACTGTTTTTT
-,TRBV29-1,few,TRBJ1-2,CSAGLSLYYGYTF,TGCAGCGCCGGCCTATCCCTGTACTATGGCTACACCTTC
-,TRBV11-2,-,TRBJ2-2,CASSLVGRGTGELFF,TGTGCCAGCAGCTTAGTGGGTCGAGGGACCGGGGAGCTGTTTTTT
-,TRBV5-1,-,TRBJ1-3,CAKKTGPGNTIYF,TGCGCCAAAAAAACAGGGCCTGGAAACACCATATATTTT
-,TRBV29-1,-,TRBJ1-1,CSVEATGRDTEAFF,TGCAGCGTTGAAGCGACAGGCCGGGACACTGAAGCTTTCTTT
-,TRBV7-8,-,TRBJ1-2,CASSLGTHGGYTF,TGTGCCAGCAGCTTAGGGACACATGGCGGCTACACCTTC
-,TRBV7-3,-,TRBJ2-7,CASSLNPLGAVGYEQYF,TGTGCCAGCAGCTTAAACCCCCTAGGAGCGGTAGGCTACGAGCAGTACTTC
-,TRBV30,once,TRBJ2-7,CAWRGAYEQYF,TGTGCCTGGAGGGGAGCCTACGAGCAGTACTTC
-,TRBV5-1,-,TRBJ2-5,CASTRQGLKTQYF,TGCGCCAGCACTAGGCAGGGTCTGAAGACCCAGTACTTC
-,TRBV28,-,TRBJ1-2,CASSFSALPNYGYTF,TGTGCCAGCAGTTTCTCCGCACTACCTAACTATGGCTACACCTTC
TRBD1,TRBV19,-,TRBJ1-1,CASRDRVNTEAFF,TGTGCCAGTCGGGACAGGGTAAACACTGAAGCTTTCTTT
-,TRBV4-3,-,TRBJ1-5,CASSPQVTGNQPQHF,TGCGCCAGCAGCCCACAGGTCACGGGCAATCAGCCCCAGCATTTT
-,TRBV12-5,few,TRBJ2-3,CASGLVQRSGSSTDTQYF,TGTGCTAGTGGTTTGGTACAGAGGTCGGGATCTAGCACAGATACGCAGTATTTT
-,TRBV7-2,-,TRBJ2-5,CASSPQGIEETQYF,TGTGCCAGCAGCCCCCAAGGGATAGAAGAGACCCAGTACTTC
-,TRBV7-9,-,TRBJ2-3,CASSSSVDTQYF,TGTGCCAGCAGCTCCTCGGTCGATACGCAGTATTTT
-,TRBV20-1,once,TRBJ2-1,CSARADREQFF,TGCAGTGCTAGAGCCGACAGGGAGCAGTTCTTC
TRBD1,TRBV27,-,TRBJ2-5,CASSPGTGLQETQYF,TGTGCCAGCAGTCCCGGGACAGGGCTCCAAGAGACCCAGTACTTC
-,TRBV14,-,TRBJ1-2,CASSPTAGASGYTF,TGTGCCAGCAGCCCTACCGCCGGGGCCTCTGGCTACACCTTC
TRBD1,TRBV2,once,TRBJ2-7,CASSEQQGNYEQYF,TGTGCCAGCAGTGAACAACAGGGGAATTACGAGCAGTACTTC